This T cell receptor (beta chain) was captured in a study of regulatory T cells in long-lasting Graves disease. Through Arm-PCR of CDR3 regions and iRepertoire HTBI primers, TCR beta libraries were built. In the original analysis: Spanning all samples, the identified segments comprised over 50 TRBV and some 15 TRBJ. TCRdb reprocessed the multiplex PCR reads via MiXCR and lists one record per CDR3 protein. The V and J calls were not made by the authors but by TCRdb's processing. The sample lists about 400,000 distinct CDR3 sequences; around 15% were seen once. This clonotype has at least ten counts. What it binds is not known. Time point denoted: newly diagnosed GD, antithyroid drugs for less than 3 months. The TCR library was made from RNA extracted from PBMCs. Germline CDR1 is PRHDT and CDR2 is FYEKMQ (reference sequence). This CDR3 comprises 12 residues. Trimming removed 5 bases from V and 2 bases from J, with 6 bases in between.

Study-wide results and limits: The sample size was small, and this may have reduced accuracy. The persistent group shared around 2,600 public clonotypes, more than the approximately 970 shared by new patients.

The sample consisted of peripheral blood mononuclear cells (PBMCs), taken at new diagnosis, from a patient treated with antithyroid drugs. This chain joins TRBV13 and TRBJ2-5; no definite D call. This receptor was taken from a female donor with Graves disease. The DNA for the CDR3 is TGTGCCAGCAGCGTGCGTCAAGAGACCCAGTACTTC. Translated: CASSVRQETQYF. Based on the CDR3 plus reference TRBV13 and TRBJ2-5, the full variable domain is AAGVIQSPRHLIKEKRETATLKCYPIPRHDTVYWYQQGPGQDPQFLISFYEKMQSDKGSIPDRFSAQQFSDYHSELNMSSLELGDSALYFCASSVRQETQYFGPGTRLLVL.